This T cell receptor beta chain was profiled in a study of T cell changes during pregnancy in multiple sclerosis. This CDR3 contains 14 residues. V was cut by 5 bases and J by 1 base, with 11 bases left in between. Germline V gene data show CDR1 as MNHEY and CDR2 as SVGAGI. This clone has a handful of counts. Sequencing used immunoSEQ multiplex PCR; TCRdb keeps in-frame clones, though not all of them. This sample has tens of thousands of clones, with 96% found just once. The sequence was obtained from a female donor with multiple sclerosis, enrolled in a pregnancy study. The sequenced sample was peripheral blood, obtained in the second trimester of pregnancy. The rearrangement joins TRBV6-5 to TRBJ1-2, with a possible D match to TRBD1 (5 bases). The CDR3 here is CASSAFGGNYGYTF. Here the CDR3 DNA reads TGTGCCAGCAGTGCCTTCGGGGGTAACTATGGCTACACCTTC.